This entry features one TCR beta chain sequence. What it recognizes is unknown. Treatment noted: oral pan-JAK inhibitor, 5-10 mg twice daily. The entry originates in a study of CD8+ T cells in alopecia areata. Study observations and caveats: Clonality in the scalp and expanded CD8+ clones ranked among the top 100 were significantly decreased by tofacitinib.

Extracted from the samples, RNA was reverse transcribed into cDNA to serve as the sequencing template. Profiled with immunoSEQ multiplex PCR; TCRdb holds only in-frame clones, not every one. The table has about 210,000 clones, about three fifths seen once. V gave up 7 bases and J gave up 4 bases; unmatched junction bases: 9. CDR1 and CDR2 (germline): GTSNPN, SVGIG (reference sequence). CDR3 length: 15 amino acids. The chain joins TRBV30 to TRBJ2-6; 8 nucleotides agree with TRBD1. The sequencing used CD4+ T cells sorted from blood, collected at week 4, from a patient treated with tofacitinib. The sequence came from a human donor with alopecia areata. The CDR3 loop is CALDRVPSGANVLTF. CDR3 coding DNA: TGTGCCTTGGACAGGGTGCCCTCCGGGGCCAACGTCCTGACTTTC.